The subject of this entry is one T cell receptor (beta chain). The authors' processing: Quantification of nucleated cells was approximated via reference gene primer amplification. Clones were read by immunoSEQ multiplex PCR, and TCRdb kept only the in-frame ones, dropping some. V, J and clone size are those of that table, while D and trimming were read from the DNA. The sample carries fewer than 350,000 clones, around nine tenths recorded once. The sample is drawn from a study of blood T cell repertoires in COVID-19. The wider study: The samples span acute and convalescent COVID-19 from the United States, Italy and Spain.

CDR1 and CDR2 (germline): SGHRS, YFSETQ. Unmatched junction bases numbered 7, after V lost 4 bases and J lost 5 bases. This CDR3 comprises 15 residues. This clonotype originated in a woman aged 55 to 70 in a cohort exposed to, infected with or recovered from COVID-19 (not recorded which). The V call is TRBV5-1, the J call TRBJ2-2; TRBD2 matches at 8 bases. The source material was PBMCs or T cells enriched from blood (not recorded which). The CDR3 spells CASSPGTRGTGELFF. Here the CDR3 DNA reads TGCGCCAGCAGCCCCGGGACTAGGGGGACCGGGGAGCTGTTTTTT.